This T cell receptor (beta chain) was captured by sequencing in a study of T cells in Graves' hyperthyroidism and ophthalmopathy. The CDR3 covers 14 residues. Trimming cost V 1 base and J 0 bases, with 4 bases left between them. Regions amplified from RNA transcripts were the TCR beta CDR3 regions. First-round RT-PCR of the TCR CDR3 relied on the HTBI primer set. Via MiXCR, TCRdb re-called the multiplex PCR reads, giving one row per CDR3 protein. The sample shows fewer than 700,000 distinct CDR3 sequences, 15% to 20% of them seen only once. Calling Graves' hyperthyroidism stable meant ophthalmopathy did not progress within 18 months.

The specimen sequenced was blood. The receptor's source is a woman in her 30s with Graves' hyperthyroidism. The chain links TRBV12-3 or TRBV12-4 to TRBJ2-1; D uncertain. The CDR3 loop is CASSLGYSYNEQFF. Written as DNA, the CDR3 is TGTGCCAGCAGTTTAGGTTACTCCTACAATGAGCAGTTCTTC.